This TCR beta chain was recorded in a study of cytomegalovirus exposure and HLA in healthy donors. The germline CDR1 and CDR2 sequences are GTSNPN and SVGIG (reference sequence). This CDR3 is 20 amino acids long. Germline trimming cut 2 bases from V and 7 bases from J; bases unmatched to any gene: 24. Study-level results: The listing of fewer than 200 TCR beta chains classed them as cytomegalovirus-associated. Many donors carried some public TCRs, although rarity characterized most TCR sequences.

TCRdb keeps only in-frame clones here, not all; method: immunoSEQ multiplex PCR. The sample consists of about 110,000 clones, approximately 85% of them appearing once. To note about this clone: Its antigen is as yet unknown.

The donors were members of the approximately 130-subject validation cohort (separate from the approximately 670-subject first cohort). This clonotype originated in a woman aged 18 to 35 in good health and CMV-seronegative. Source material: PBMCs. V is TRBV30 and J is TRBJ1-5; 9 bases fit TRBD1. CDR3 loop: CAWSLTKQDRGTVGKQPQHF. CDR3 DNA: TGTGCCTGGAGTCTTACGAAGCAGGACAGGGGTACGGTCGGAAAGCAGCCCCAGCATTTT.